One and the same sample provided the 2 T cell receptor beta chains below, sequenced in a study of shared clonotypes between healthy human individuals. Clones were sequenced by immunoSEQ multiplex PCR, and TCRdb holds only the in-frame ones, with some missing. The sample has about 2 million clones, around 96% seen once. CD45RO negativity and positive selection for CCR7 defined naive CD8 cells, a population that excluded terminally differentiated effector memory CD45RA+ cells. The material sequenced was naive CD8+ T cells sorted from blood. Receptors originate from a young man in good health.

The V call is TRBV5-4, the J call TRBJ2-3, with D possibly matching TRBD1 (5 bases). The CDR3 consists of 14 residues. The germline CDR1 and CDR2 sequences are SGHNT and YYREEE (reference sequence). Trimming shortened V by 4 bases and J by 3 bases, and 12 bases separated the two germline ends. In DNA, the CDR3 is TGTGCCAGCAGCCAGGGCCCTGCGACAGATACGCAGTATTTT. Protein product: CASSQGPATDTQYF.

The V and J genes are TRBV11-2 and TRBJ2-1; 11 positions agree with TRBD2. V lost 5 bases, J lost 5 bases, and 5 bases stayed unmatched. This CDR3 comprises 15 residues. Germline-derived CDR1 and CDR2 are SGHAT and FQNNGV. CDR3 sequence reads: CASSDGTSGHNEQFF. The CDR3 DNA follows: TGTGCCAGCAGCGACGGGACTAGCGGACACAATGAGCAGTTCTTC.